This T cell receptor (beta chain) stems from a study of shared clonotypes between healthy human individuals (dated by TCRdb to between 2020 and 2021). Study-level background: A couple of women and a few men aged 18 to 49 years were included in the cohort. For each donor, three plates each were used for CD4 naive and CD4 memory, two plates were used for CD8 naive, and one plate was used for CD8 memory. Blood TCR repertoires of a handful of healthy adults were deeply sequenced to estimate repertoire size and the extent of clonotype sharing between individuals. To increase sequencing depth and limit assay-specific biases, different laboratories used diverse techniques to prepare libraries and sequence TCR repertoires. Leukapheresis yielded between about 0.85 and 9.5 billion PBMCs per donor. What the study reported, not specific to this receptor: Naive subsets generally had larger estimated clonotype richness than memory subsets did. Because the study included only a small number of donors, the genetic and exposure-history diversity represented was limited. Clonotypes shared by all four sorted-subset donors showed higher generation probabilities than non-shared clonotypes. Even with the large sequencing depth, rarefaction of the sorted-subset datasets indicated that sequencing was incomplete. Pairwise subsampling indicated that sequencing depth was expected to affect the degree of clonotype sharing among donors. Sampling was restricted to blood, and TCR repertoires in tissues likely differ from the TCR repertoires found in blood. Sharing across a handful of donors was observed for approximately 5% of naive CD4, 3% to 4% of naive CD8, 2% to 2.5% of memory CD4, and over 0.3% of memory CD8 clonotypes.

To note about this clone: No antigen is known for it. No quality values exist for individual bases; no much larger clone is one base distant.

The donors were healthy, HIV-negative adults who had no recently reported acute infections or vaccinations. All donors were Caucasian adults living in Nashville, Tennessee, USA. CD4+ T cells were enriched by magnetic negative selection, after which naive cells were positively selected on CD45RA and the negative fraction was taken as the memory subset. Blood was obtained by leukapheresis, after which PBMCs were separated by Ficoll-Histopaque density gradient centrifugation and cryopreserved in liquid nitrogen vapor phase. Purity and quantity of every magnetically sorted T cell population were checked by analytical flow cytometry. Genomic DNA was isolated from each sorted fraction and quantified by UV absorbance on a Nanodrop 2000c. V drops 6 bases and J drops 4 bases, leaving 11 bases in between. Including cysteine and phenylalanine, the CDR3 has 13 amino acids. Of all the DNA, just the CDR3 is kept, 39 bases in frame from base 1. CDR1 and CDR2 are read off the germline V gene (reference sequence) as MNHEY and SMNVEV.

Using the deep immunoSEQ assay, TCR CDR3 regions were amplified from genomic DNA by multiplex PCR. For each cell subset, the extracted genomic DNA was distributed evenly across all wells of several immunoSEQ 96-well plates, and each plate served as one replicate. For sorted subsets, 200 to 250 ng of genomic DNA, equivalent to around 29,000 T cell genomes, went into each replicate PCR. Purified libraries were quantified with a Qubit 3.0 fluorometer, sized on a Bioanalyzer 2100, and re-quantified with the KAPA Library Quantification kit. A separate single-read 150-cycle Illumina NextSeq 550 flow cell was used to sequence each immunoSEQ 96-well plate. As for the original processing: The immunoSEQ output contained only junctional sequences without quality scores, so filtering could not match that applied to full-length reads. Sequences were annotated with PyIR, a Python wrapper for IgBLAST v1.9, using IMGT germline references to assign V/J genes and CDR3. Reads were removed for weak V/J assignments (E-value above 1e-6), missing CDR3, stop codons, out-of-frame junctions, or ambiguous translated residues. V3J clonotypes were defined as sequences sharing an identical inferred V gene, J gene, and CDR3 amino acid sequence. The percentage overlap between two repertoires was calculated by dividing the number of shared unique clonotypes by the size of the smaller repertoire. Three approaches were used to assess repertoire richness: RTK rarefaction, the Chao1 estimator, and Recon v2.1 estimates of unobserved clonotypes. For all TCRbeta clonotypes obtained by the gDNA method from a few donors, generation probabilities were computed with OLGA. Drawn from immuneACCESS, this table holds only the in-frame rearrangements with V and J called that TCRdb kept. Clones are partly lost; checked studies trace under half to an unresolved V gene and leave the rest unexplained. From that table come the V and J calls and clone size; the DNA was used to work out D and trimming. The sample table shows more than 2,000,000 clones, and 93% are seen once. The top ten hold 0.39% of the sample.

The clonotype originates from a man younger than 35 in good health. Some clones in this sample may be carry-over from other donors' samples. Sequenced: naive CD4+ T cells from PBMCs. The cell subset or site label, as the study defines it: CD45RA+ positively selected. The rearrangement combines TRBV27 with TRBJ2-3; no D gene can be assigned with confidence. This receptor has the CDR3 CASSVPTSDTQYF. Here is the DNA: TGTGCCAGCAGCGTACCGACTTCAGATACGCAGTATTTT.